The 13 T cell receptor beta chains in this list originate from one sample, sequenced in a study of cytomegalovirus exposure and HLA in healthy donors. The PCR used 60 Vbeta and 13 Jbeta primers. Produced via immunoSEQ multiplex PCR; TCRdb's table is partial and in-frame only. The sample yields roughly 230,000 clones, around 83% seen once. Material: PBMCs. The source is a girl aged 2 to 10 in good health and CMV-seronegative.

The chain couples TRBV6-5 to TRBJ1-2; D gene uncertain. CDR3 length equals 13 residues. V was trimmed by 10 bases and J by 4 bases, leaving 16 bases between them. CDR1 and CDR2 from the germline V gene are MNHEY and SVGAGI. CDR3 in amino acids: CATRIETGYGYTF. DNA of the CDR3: TGTGCCACCAGGATAGAAACGGGCTATGGCTACACCTTC.

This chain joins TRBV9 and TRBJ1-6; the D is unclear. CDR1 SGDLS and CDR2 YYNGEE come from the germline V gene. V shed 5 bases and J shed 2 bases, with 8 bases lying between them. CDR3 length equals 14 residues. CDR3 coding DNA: TGTGCCAGCAGTGGAGGGACCTATAATTCACCCCTCCACTTT. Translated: CASSGGTYNSPLHF. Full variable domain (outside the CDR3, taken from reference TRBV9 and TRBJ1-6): DSGVTQTPKHLITATGQRVTLRCSPRSGDLSVYWYQQSLDQGLQFLIQYYNGEERAKGNILERFSAQQFPDLHSELNLSSLELGDSALYFCASSGGTYNSPLHFGNGTRLTVT.

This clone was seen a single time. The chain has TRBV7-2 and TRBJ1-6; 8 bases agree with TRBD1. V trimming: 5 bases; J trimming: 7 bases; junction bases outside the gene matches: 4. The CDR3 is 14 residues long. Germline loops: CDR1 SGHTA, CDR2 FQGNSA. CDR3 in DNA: TGTGCCAGCAGCCAACAGGGGGGGAATTCACCCCTCCACTTT. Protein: CASSQQGGNSPLHF.

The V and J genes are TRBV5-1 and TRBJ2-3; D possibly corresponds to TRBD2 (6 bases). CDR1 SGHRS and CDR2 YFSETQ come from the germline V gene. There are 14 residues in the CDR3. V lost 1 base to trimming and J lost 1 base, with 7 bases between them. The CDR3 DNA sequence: TGCGCCAGCAGCTTGAAGCGGGGCACAGATACGCAGTATTTT. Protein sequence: CASSLKRGTDTQYF.

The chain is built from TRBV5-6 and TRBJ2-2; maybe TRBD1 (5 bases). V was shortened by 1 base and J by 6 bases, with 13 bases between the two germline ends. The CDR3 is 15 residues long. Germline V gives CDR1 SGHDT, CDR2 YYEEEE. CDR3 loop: CASSLYTGAAGELFF. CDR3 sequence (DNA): TGTGCCAGCAGCTTGTACACAGGAGCCGCCGGGGAGCTGTTTTTT.

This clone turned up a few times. The CDR3 spells CASSARLELPDEQYF. The CDR3 DNA reads as TGTGCCAGCAGCGCCCGACTAGAGCTTCCCGACGAGCAGTACTTC. The rearrangement links TRBV21-1 to TRBJ2-7; TRBD2 was called by the table and not checked on the DNA. TRBV21-1 is classified as a pseudogene. The CDR3 sequence is 15 residues long.

As DNA, the CDR3 is TGTGCCAGCAGCGGAACAGGGGGCTGGGGCTATGGCTACACCTTC. Encoded protein: CASSGTGGWGYGYTF. This chain uses TRBV9 with TRBJ1-2, with 9 bases lining up with TRBD1. CDR3 length equals 15 residues. The V gene's germline CDR1 is SGDLS and CDR2 YYNGEE. The ends lost 3 bases at V and 4 bases at J; junction bases unmatched: 7.

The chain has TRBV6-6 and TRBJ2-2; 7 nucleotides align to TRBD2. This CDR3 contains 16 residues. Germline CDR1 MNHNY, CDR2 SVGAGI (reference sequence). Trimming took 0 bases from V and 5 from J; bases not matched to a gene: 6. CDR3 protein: CASSYSAGRTTGELFF. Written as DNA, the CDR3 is TGTGCCAGCAGTTACTCAGCGGGGAGGACGACCGGGGAGCTGTTTTTT.

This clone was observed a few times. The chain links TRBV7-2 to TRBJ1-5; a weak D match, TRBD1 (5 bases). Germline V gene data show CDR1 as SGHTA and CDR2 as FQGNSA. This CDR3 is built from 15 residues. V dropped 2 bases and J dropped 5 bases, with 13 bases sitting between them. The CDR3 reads CASSLRQTVDQPQHF. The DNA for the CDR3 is TGTGCCAGCAGCTTAAGACAGACGGTGGATCAGCCCCAGCATTTT.

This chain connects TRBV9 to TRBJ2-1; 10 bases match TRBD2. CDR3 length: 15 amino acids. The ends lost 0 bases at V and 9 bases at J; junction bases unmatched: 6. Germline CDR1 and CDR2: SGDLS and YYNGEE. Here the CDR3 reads CASSVAGTSVIEQFF. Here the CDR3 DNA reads TGTGCCAGCAGCGTAGCGGGGACTAGCGTAATTGAGCAGTTCTTC.

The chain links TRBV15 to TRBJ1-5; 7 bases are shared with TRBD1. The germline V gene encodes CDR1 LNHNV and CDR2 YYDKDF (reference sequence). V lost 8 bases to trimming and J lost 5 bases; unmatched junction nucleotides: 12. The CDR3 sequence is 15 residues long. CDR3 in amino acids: CATSYRAGGYQPQHF. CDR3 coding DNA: TGTGCCACCTCCTACAGGGCAGGGGGATATCAGCCCCAGCATTTT.

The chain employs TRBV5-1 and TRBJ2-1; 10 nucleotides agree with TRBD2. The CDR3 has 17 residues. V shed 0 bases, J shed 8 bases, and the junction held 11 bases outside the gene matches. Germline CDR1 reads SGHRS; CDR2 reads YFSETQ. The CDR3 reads CASSLGPPSGSGDEQFF. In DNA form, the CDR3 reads TGCGCCAGCAGCTTGGGGCCGCCTAGCGGGAGTGGGGATGAGCAGTTCTTC.

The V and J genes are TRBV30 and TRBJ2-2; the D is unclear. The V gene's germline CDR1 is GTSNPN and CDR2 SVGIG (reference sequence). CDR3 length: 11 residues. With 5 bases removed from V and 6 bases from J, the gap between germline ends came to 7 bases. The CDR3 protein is CAWGRSGELFF. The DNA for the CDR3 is TGTGCCTGGGGGCGCTCCGGGGAGCTGTTTTTT.